The rows below give T cell receptor beta chains drawn from one sample of a study of shared clonotypes between healthy human individuals. Libraries were prepared by immunoSEQ multiplex PCR; TCRdb keeps only in-frame clonotypes and omits some of them. In the table there are about 2 million clones, roughly 95% of which are singletons. Sequenced sample: naive CD8+ T cells sorted from blood. The receptor set was obtained from a man younger than 35 in good health. CDR3s include the opening cysteine and the closing phenylalanine or tryptophan. D genes are given only for firm matches. A clone size is listed for some rows: how often the clone was seen (once, few, many), or a class if it is expanded.

D gene: .; clone size: .; V gene: TRBV9; J gene: TRBJ2-7; CDR3 protein: CASSSKVGEQYF; CDR3 DNA: TGTGCCAGCAGCTCCAAGGTGGGGGAGCAGTACTTC
D gene: TRBD1; clone size: .; V gene: TRBV10-3; J gene: TRBJ1-5; CDR3 protein: CAISIDRVVSNQPQHF; CDR3 DNA: TGTGCCATCAGCATTGACAGGGTTGTAAGCAATCAGCCCCAGCATTTT
D gene: TRBD1; clone size: .; V gene: TRBV11-2; J gene: TRBJ1-3; CDR3 protein: CASSLVVWPGGSGNTIYF; CDR3 DNA: TGTGCCAGCAGCTTAGTGGTGTGGCCAGGGGGGTCCGGAAACACCATATATTTT
D gene: .; clone size: .; V gene: TRBV27; J gene: TRBJ2-7; CDR3 protein: CASSLGQHYEQYF; CDR3 DNA: TGTGCCAGCAGTTTAGGACAGCACTACGAGCAGTACTTC
D gene: TRBD2; clone size: .; V gene: TRBV5-1; J gene: TRBJ2-5; CDR3 protein: CASSLARLAGGFSQETQYF; CDR3 DNA: TGCGCCAGCAGCTTGGCGCGACTAGCGGGAGGGTTCTCCCAAGAGACCCAGTACTTC
D gene: TRBD1; clone size: .; V gene: TRBV5-8; J gene: TRBJ2-7; CDR3 protein: CASSLEGGQGAYEQYF; CDR3 DNA: TGTGCCAGCAGCTTGGAGGGCGGACAGGGGGCCTACGAGCAGTACTTC
D gene: TRBD2; clone size: .; V gene: TRBV7-9; J gene: TRBJ2-7; CDR3 protein: CASSLSSGTYEQYF; CDR3 DNA: TGTGCCAGCAGCTTATCTAGCGGAACCTACGAGCAGTACTTC
D gene: TRBD1; clone size: .; V gene: TRBV11-2; J gene: TRBJ1-6; CDR3 protein: CASSQTGTVRALHF; CDR3 DNA: TGTGCCAGCAGTCAAACCGGGACAGTAAGGGCCCTCCACTTT
D gene: .; clone size: .; V gene: TRBV15; J gene: TRBJ2-3; CDR3 protein: CATSRGTGKWTDTQYF; CDR3 DNA: TGTGCCACCAGCAGGGGCACAGGGAAGTGGACAGATACGCAGTATTTT
D gene: .; clone size: .; V gene: TRBV6-5; J gene: TRBJ2-7; CDR3 protein: CASRDITYEQYF; CDR3 DNA: TGTGCCAGCCGGGACATTACCTACGAGCAGTACTTC
D gene: .; clone size: .; V gene: TRBV13; J gene: TRBJ1-1; CDR3 protein: CASSAVRAEAFF; CDR3 DNA: TGTGCCAGCAGCGCCGTTCGCGCTGAAGCTTTCTTT
D gene: .; clone size: .; V gene: TRBV4-1; J gene: TRBJ1-5; CDR3 protein: CASSPRWRQPQHF; CDR3 DNA: TGCGCCAGCAGCCCCCGTTGGAGGCAGCCCCAGCATTTT
D gene: .; clone size: .; V gene: TRBV11-2; J gene: TRBJ1-4; CDR3 protein: CASSKTGSPANEKLFF; CDR3 DNA: TGTGCCAGCAGCAAAACCGGTTCTCCAGCTAATGAAAAACTGTTTTTT
D gene: TRBD1; clone size: .; V gene: TRBV7-9; J gene: TRBJ1-2; CDR3 protein: CASSLETGGPSGYTF; CDR3 DNA: TGTGCCAGCAGCTTAGAGACAGGGGGCCCGTCTGGCTACACCTTC
D gene: TRBD2; clone size: .; V gene: TRBV6-5; J gene: TRBJ2-1; CDR3 protein: CASSYAGTSGYNEQFF; CDR3 DNA: TGTGCCAGCAGTTACGCCGGGACTAGCGGGTACAATGAGCAGTTCTTC
D gene: .; clone size: .; V gene: TRBV9; J gene: TRBJ2-3; CDR3 protein: CASSVDSRFTDTQYF; CDR3 DNA: TGTGCCAGCAGCGTAGATAGTCGTTTTACAGATACGCAGTATTTT
D gene: .; clone size: .; V gene: TRBV13; J gene: TRBJ1-4; CDR3 protein: CASSQARGVSEKLFF; CDR3 DNA: TGTGCCAGCAGCCAAGCAAGGGGGGTTTCAGAAAAACTGTTTTTT
D gene: .; clone size: .; V gene: TRBV9; J gene: TRBJ2-1; CDR3 protein: CASSVGGVGDEQFF; CDR3 DNA: TGTGCCAGCAGCGTAGGTGGGGTGGGTGATGAGCAGTTCTTC
D gene: TRBD2; clone size: .; V gene: TRBV2; J gene: TRBJ2-3; CDR3 protein: CASSEWLAGSTDTQYF; CDR3 DNA: TGTGCCAGCAGTGAATGGCTAGCGGGAAGCACAGATACGCAGTATTTT
D gene: TRBD2; clone size: .; V gene: TRBV6-5; J gene: TRBJ2-7; CDR3 protein: CATSDGGSSYEQYF; CDR3 DNA: TGTGCCACTTCAGACGGGGGGAGCTCCTACGAGCAGTACTTC
D gene: .; clone size: once; V gene: TRBV9; J gene: TRBJ2-2; CDR3 protein: CASSPGDLGARYTGELFF; CDR3 DNA: TGTGCCAGCAGCCCCGGCGACTTGGGCGCACGCTACACCGGGGAGCTGTTTTTT
D gene: .; clone size: .; V gene: TRBV10-3; J gene: TRBJ1-4; CDR3 protein: CAISGDTREKLFF; CDR3 DNA: TGTGCCATCAGTGGGGACACCCGGGAAAAACTGTTTTTT
D gene: TRBD2; clone size: once; V gene: TRBV9; J gene: TRBJ2-7; CDR3 protein: CASSPWTSGELEQYF; CDR3 DNA: TGTGCCAGCAGCCCCTGGACTAGCGGGGAGTTGGAGCAGTACTTC
D gene: TRBD2; clone size: once; V gene: TRBV10-1; J gene: TRBJ2-2; CDR3 protein: CASSGGPRGLNTGELFF; CDR3 DNA: TGCGCCAGCAGTGGGGGACCCCGGGGACTAAACACCGGGGAGCTGTTTTTT
D gene: TRBD2; clone size: .; V gene: TRBV5-1; J gene: TRBJ2-3; CDR3 protein: CASSLEGGGGGDTQYF; CDR3 DNA: TGCGCCAGCAGCTTGGAGGGCGGCGGGGGAGGTGATACGCAGTATTTT